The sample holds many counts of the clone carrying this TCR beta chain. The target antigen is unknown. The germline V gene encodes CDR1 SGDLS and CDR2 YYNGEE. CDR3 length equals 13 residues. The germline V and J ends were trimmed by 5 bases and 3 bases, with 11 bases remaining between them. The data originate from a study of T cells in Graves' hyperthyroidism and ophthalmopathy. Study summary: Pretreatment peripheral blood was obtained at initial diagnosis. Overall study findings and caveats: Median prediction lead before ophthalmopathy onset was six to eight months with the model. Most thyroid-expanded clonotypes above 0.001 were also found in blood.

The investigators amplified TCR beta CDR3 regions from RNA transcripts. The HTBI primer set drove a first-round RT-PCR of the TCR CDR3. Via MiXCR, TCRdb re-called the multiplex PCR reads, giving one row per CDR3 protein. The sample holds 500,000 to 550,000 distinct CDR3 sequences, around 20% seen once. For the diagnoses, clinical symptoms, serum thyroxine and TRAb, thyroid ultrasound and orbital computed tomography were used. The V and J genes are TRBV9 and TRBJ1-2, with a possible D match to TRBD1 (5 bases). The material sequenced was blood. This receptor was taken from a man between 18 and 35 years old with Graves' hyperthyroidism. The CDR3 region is CASSYWGDYGYTF. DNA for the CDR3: TGTGCCAGCAGTTACTGGGGCGACTATGGCTACACCTTC.